One and the same sample provided the 5 T cell receptor beta chains below, sequenced in a study of blood T cell repertoires in COVID-19. Libraries were prepared by immunoSEQ multiplex PCR; TCRdb keeps only in-frame clonotypes and omits some of them. The sample contains around 330,000 clones, approximately 87% of which appear only once. Material for sequencing was peripheral blood. The receptor set was obtained from a woman aged 50 to 65 with active or convalescent COVID-19.

The chain links TRBV10-1 to TRBJ2-2; 13 nucleotides match TRBD2. Germline CDR1 and CDR2: WNHNN and SYGVQD (reference sequence). V lost 6 bases, J lost 7 bases, and 11 bases stayed unmatched. The CDR3 runs to 17 residues. CDR3 sequence (DNA): TGCGCCAGCAGCCCTCCGGGACTAGCGGGGTGCGGCGGGGAGCTGTTTTTT. Its protein is CASSPPGLAGCGGELFF.

V and J are TRBV7-3 and TRBJ2-5; 8 nucleotides match TRBD1. The CDR3 sequence is 15 residues long. V was pared by 5 bases and J by 5 bases, with 10 bases of the junction left unmatched. Per germline, CDR1 SGHTA and CDR2 FQGTGA. As DNA, the CDR3 is TGTGCCAGCAGCCAAGTGACAGGGGTGGGGGAGACCCAGTACTTC. Translation gives CASSQVTGVGETQYF.

J is TRBJ1-6 and V is TRBV6-2 or TRBV6-3; 11 bases fit TRBD1. This CDR3 region has 14 residues. Germline V CDR1 and CDR2: MNHEY, SVGEGT. The J segment lost 8 bases and the V segment lost 5 bases, leaving 2 bases of the junction unmatched. CDR3 protein: CASSRGQGDSPLHF. The DNA of the CDR3 is TGTGCCAGCAGTCGGGGACAGGGGGATTCACCCCTCCACTTT.

V and J are TRBV6-5 and TRBJ1-6, with TRBD1 matching over 7 bases. Germline trimming cut 10 bases from V and 10 bases from J; bases unmatched to any gene: 10. This CDR3 is built from 13 residues. The germline gives CDR1 MNHEY, CDR2 SVGAGI. This CDR3 is CATTRQGISPLHF. CDR3 nucleotide sequence: TGTGCCACTACAAGACAGGGAATATCACCCCTCCACTTT.

The chain recombines TRBV29-1 with TRBJ1-4, with a weak D call TRBD1 (6 bases). This CDR3 has 15 amino acids. Germline lookup yields CDR1 SQVTM and CDR2 ANQGSEA. Trimming stripped 0 bases from V and 6 bases from J, with 14 bases between. The CDR3 nucleotides are TGCAGCGTTGAAGATTTGGAGGCAGGGGATGAAAAACTGTTTTTT. Its protein is CSVEDLEAGDEKLFF.